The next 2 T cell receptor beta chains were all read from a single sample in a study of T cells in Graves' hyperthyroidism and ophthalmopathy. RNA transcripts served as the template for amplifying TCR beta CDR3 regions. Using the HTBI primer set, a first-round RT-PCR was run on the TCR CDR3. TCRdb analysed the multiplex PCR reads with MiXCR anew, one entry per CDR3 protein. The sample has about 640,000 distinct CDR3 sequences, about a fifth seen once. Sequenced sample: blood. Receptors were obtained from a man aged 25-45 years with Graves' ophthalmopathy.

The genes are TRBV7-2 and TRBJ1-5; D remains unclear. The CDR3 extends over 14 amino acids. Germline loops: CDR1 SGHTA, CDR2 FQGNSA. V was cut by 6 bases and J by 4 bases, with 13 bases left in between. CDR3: CASSNGVSNQPQHF. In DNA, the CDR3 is TGTGCCAGCAGTAACGGGGTTTCAAATCAGCCCCAGCATTTT.

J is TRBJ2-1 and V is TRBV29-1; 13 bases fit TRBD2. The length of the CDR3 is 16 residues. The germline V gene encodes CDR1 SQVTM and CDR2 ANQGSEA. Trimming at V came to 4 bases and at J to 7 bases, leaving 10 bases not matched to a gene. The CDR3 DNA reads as TGCAGCGTTGTCCCCTGGACTAGCGGGAGTATAAATGAGCAGTTCTTC. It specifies CSVVPWTSGSINEQFF.